This TCR beta chain emerged from a study of blood T cell repertoires in COVID-19. Authors' methods: Estimated nucleated cell counts came from reference gene primer amplification. TCRdb keeps only in-frame clones here, not all; method: immunoSEQ multiplex PCR. V, J and clone size reflect that table, while D and trimming were determined from the DNA. The table shows around 160,000 clones, with 87% occurring only once. This study enrolled people aged about 18 to 100 from about two dozen US geographic areas. Participants reported their clinical history, and cohort assignment relied on those reports. The study recruited exposed participants who had met a COVID-19 case within 2 weeks before entry. The sequence was obtained from a woman between 40 and 55 years old who had been exposed to COVID-19. Material: PBMCs or T cells enriched from blood (not recorded which).

CDR3: CASSYDNRGSPLHF. Here the CDR3 DNA reads TGTGCCAGCAGTTACGATAACAGGGGTTCACCCCTCCACTTT. This chain connects TRBV6-5 to TRBJ1-6; 7 bases fit TRBD1. Losses at the gene ends were 2 bases for V and 9 bases for J; bases not matched to a gene: 4. This CDR3 is built from 14 residues. The germline CDR1 and CDR2 sequences are MNHEY and SVGAGI.